This entry describes one TCR beta chain. At least ten counts were recorded for this clonotype. No antigen is known for it. One base away there is no much larger clone; base qualities are not given. Libraries were constructed by RACE. Data came from a NextSeq 500. During library preparation, unique molecular identifiers were attached to individual cDNA molecules so that TCRs could be counted quantitatively and reproducibly. Concerning the study's data processing: Samples had a median of roughly 99,000 TCRs, with a range from roughly 23,224 to 750,000. V, J and CDR3 annotation of the TCR reads was performed with the Decombinator software suite. To make PS versus PT1 abundance plots, every sample was subsampled to the same number of TCRs (28,000). TCRs were defined as expanded if absent before sensitization and observed at least eight times at the 2-week time point. TCRdb reanalyzed the raw reads on its own, using fastp at Q25 for trimming and MiXCR for clone calling, and kept in-frame beta chains. Merged by CDR3 protein, the rows form single entries marked with the most common genes and DNA. The V and J calls here are based on TCRdb, not the publication. The sample table shows 43,000 or so distinct CDR3 sequences, and 4.3% are seen once. Of the sample, about 1.5% falls within the top ten clones.

Interpreted using the paper, the time point label stands for: healthy volunteer bleed at 2 weeks. Total RNA was extracted from unfractionated whole blood that had been collected in Tempus Blood RNA tubes. As TCR sequencing controls, roughly five healthy volunteers were used, with blood taken at day 0, 2 weeks and 6 weeks. These data are taken from a study of human T cells and chemical hapten exposure (dated by TCRdb to about 2021). General notes on the study: The libraries were sequenced as a pool, and the TCR yield per sample differed mostly because of small variations in library volumes within the pool. In alopecia patients, the study followed how the peripheral blood TCR repertoire changed in vivo over primary and secondary sensitization to diphenylcyclopropenone (DPC), a hapten. Both TCR alpha and TCR beta chains were sequenced from each blood RNA sample.

The investigation overall reported the following: No change with DPC sensitization was found in the number of TCRs above 1 in 1000 frequency, and no evidence of global repertoire structure alterations was found. After repeated subsampling, the strength of the expansion versus patch-test correlation and the threshold at which it became significant changed.

Taken from the germline V gene, the CDR1 and CDR2 loops are SQVTM and ANQGSEA. V loses 2 bases, J loses 6 bases, and the germline ends lie 15 bases apart. The CDR3 sequence holds 14 residues, the cysteine and phenylalanine included. The only DNA kept is the CDR3, 42 bases in frame from the first base. The receptor comes from a female donor in good health. Some clones in this sample may be carry-over from other donors' samples. Here the chain combines TRBV29-1 and TRBJ2-3, with no D gene named confidently. The sample was whole blood. At the DNA level, the sequence is TGCAGCGTTGAACTACAGATATATGCGGATACGCAGTATTTT. Its translation reads: CSVELQIYADTQYF.